This T cell receptor (beta chain) was sequenced in a study of cytomegalovirus exposure and HLA in healthy donors. Findings and limits, study-wide: Some public TCRs appeared in many individuals, while most sequences were rare. The productive fraction for most TCR beta V segments was about 87% or about 30% in an earlier analysis. A few chains linked to CMV were shown in vitro to be specific for CMV antigens.

A multiplex PCR was run with 60 Vbeta primers and 13 Jbeta primers. The protocol was immunoSEQ multiplex PCR, while the TCRdb copy is restricted to in-frame clones and leaves out a portion. Altogether about 190,000 clones are present, nearly 80% being singletons, with the ten largest covering around 5.9%. Concerning this clone: No antigen is known for it.

Sequencing input: PBMCs. The receptor was isolated from a woman in her thirties in good health and CMV-seropositive.

The CDR3 is CASRSSRDILYEQYF. CDR3 in DNA: TGTGCCAGCAGATCCTCCCGGGACATACTCTACGAGCAGTACTTC. The chain has TRBV25-1 and TRBJ2-7; possible D gene TRBD1, 6 bases. The CDR3 loop spans 15 amino acids. The ends were cut back, 6 bases at V and 3 bases at J, with 18 bases in the middle. From germline, CDR1 is MGHDK and CDR2 SYGVNS.